This T cell receptor (beta chain) was found in a study of a mutant IDH1 vaccine in newly diagnosed glioma. This clone is classed as medium-sized. Its target is not known. Profiling relied on immunoSEQ multiplex PCR, and the TCRdb table lists in-frame clones only, not all of them. Counted here are roughly 39,000 clones, 70% to 90% occurring once; the ten biggest clones make up approximately 1.5%. This sample's time point: week 5, during vaccination. Alongside topical imiquimod, each dose of vaccine comprised 300 ug of mutant IDH1 20-mer peptide. Germline-derived CDR1 and CDR2 are MGHRA and YSYEKL. This CDR3 region has 15 residues. The ends were cut back, 1 base at V and 1 base at J, with 8 bases in the middle.

The receptor was derived from a man in his forties or fifties with glioma. The chain uses TRBV4-1 and TRBJ1-5, with D unresolved. The sample consisted of PBMCs, taken from a glioma patient whose treatment included an IDH1 peptide vaccine. CDR3 nucleotides: TGCGCCAGCAGCCAAGGTGAGTGGAGCAATCAGCCCCAGCATTTT. Translating it yields CASSQGEWSNQPQHF.